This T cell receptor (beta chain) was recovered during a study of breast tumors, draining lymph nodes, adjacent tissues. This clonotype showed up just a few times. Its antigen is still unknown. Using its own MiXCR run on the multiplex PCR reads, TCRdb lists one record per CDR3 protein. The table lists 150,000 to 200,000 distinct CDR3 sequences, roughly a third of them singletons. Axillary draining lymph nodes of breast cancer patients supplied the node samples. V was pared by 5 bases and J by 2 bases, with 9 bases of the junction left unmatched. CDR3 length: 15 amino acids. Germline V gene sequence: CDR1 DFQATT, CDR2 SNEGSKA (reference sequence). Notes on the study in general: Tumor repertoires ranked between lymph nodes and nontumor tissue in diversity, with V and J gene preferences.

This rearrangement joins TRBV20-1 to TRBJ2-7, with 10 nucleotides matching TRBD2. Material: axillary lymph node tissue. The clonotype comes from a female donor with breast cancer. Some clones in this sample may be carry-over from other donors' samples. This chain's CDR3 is CSAQSASGRAYEQYF. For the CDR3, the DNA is TGCAGTGCTCAGTCCGCGAGCGGGAGGGCCTACGAGCAGTACTTC.